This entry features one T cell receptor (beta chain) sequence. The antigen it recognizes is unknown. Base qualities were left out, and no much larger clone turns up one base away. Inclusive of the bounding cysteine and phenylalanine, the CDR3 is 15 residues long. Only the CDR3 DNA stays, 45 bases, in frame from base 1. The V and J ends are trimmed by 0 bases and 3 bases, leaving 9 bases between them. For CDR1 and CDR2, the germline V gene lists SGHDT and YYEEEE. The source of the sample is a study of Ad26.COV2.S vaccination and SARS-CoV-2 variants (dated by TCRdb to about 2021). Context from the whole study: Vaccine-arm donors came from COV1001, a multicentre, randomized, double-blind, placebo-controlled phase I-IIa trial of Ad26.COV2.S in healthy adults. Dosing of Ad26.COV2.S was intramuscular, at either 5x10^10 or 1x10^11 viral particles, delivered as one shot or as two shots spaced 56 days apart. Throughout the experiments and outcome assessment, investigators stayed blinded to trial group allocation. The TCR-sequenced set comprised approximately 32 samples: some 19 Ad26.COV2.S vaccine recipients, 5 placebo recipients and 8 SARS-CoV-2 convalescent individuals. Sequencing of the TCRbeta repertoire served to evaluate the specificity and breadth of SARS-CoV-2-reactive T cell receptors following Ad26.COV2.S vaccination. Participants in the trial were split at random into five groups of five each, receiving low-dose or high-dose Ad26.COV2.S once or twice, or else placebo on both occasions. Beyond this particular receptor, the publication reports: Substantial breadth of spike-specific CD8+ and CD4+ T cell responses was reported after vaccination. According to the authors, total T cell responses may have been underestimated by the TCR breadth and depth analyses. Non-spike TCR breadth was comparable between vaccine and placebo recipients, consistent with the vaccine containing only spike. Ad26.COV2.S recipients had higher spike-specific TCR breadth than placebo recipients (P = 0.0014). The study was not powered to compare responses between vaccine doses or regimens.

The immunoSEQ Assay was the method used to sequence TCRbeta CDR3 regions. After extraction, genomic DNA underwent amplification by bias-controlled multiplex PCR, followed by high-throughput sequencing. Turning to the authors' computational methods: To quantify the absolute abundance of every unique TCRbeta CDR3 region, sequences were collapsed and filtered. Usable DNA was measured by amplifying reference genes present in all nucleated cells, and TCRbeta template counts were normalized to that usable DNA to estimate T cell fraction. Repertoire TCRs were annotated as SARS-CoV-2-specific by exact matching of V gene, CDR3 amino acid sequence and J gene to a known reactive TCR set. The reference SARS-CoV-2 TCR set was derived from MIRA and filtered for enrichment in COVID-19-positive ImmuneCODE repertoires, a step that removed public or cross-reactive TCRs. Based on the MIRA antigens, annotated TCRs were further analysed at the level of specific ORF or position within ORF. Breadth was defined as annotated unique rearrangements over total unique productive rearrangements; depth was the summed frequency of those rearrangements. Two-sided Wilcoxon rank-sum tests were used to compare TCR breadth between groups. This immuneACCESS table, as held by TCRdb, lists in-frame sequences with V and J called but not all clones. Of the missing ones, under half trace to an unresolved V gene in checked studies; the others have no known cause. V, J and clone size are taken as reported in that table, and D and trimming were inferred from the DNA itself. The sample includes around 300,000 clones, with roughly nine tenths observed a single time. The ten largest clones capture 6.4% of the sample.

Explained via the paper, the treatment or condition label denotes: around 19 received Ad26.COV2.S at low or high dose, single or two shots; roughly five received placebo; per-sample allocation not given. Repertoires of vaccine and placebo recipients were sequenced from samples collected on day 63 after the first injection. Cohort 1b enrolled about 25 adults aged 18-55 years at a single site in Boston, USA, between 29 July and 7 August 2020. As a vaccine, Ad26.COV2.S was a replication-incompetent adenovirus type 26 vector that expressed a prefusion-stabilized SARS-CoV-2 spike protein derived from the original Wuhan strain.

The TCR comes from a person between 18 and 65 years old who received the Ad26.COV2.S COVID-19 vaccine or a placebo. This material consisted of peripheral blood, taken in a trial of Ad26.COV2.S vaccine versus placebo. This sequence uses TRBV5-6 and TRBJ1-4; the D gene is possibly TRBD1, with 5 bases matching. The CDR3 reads CASSLARDPNEKLFF. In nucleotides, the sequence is TGTGCCAGCAGCTTGGCCAGGGACCCTAATGAAAAACTGTTTTTT.